This T cell receptor (beta chain) was retrieved from a study of T cells after yellow fever vaccination. UMIs and a universal primer site were added when TCR cDNA was made by 5'RACE template switching. TCRdb processed the 5' RACE reads anew with MiXCR; each CDR3 protein has one entry. The sample holds 620,000 or so distinct CDR3 sequences, 12% seen once. General study results and limits: The study re-detected most primary-vaccination clones after the booster (around 96% CD4, around 89% CD8).

This clonotype has only a few counts. Its antigen remains unknown. The source is a man aged 25-45 years who received the YFV17D yellow fever vaccine. Sequences were derived from PBMCs, sampled on the day of the yellow fever booster vaccination.

The CDR3 DNA follows: TGTGCCAGCAACCCTCTGGGGGGCAATTCACCCCTCCACTTT. This sequence encodes CASNPLGGNSPLHF. J is TRBJ1-6 and V is TRBV6-1, with D possibly TRBD1 on 6 matching bases. This CDR3 has 14 residues. V was pared by 7 bases and J by 7 bases, with 14 bases between. The V gene's germline CDR1 is MNHNS and CDR2 SASEGT.